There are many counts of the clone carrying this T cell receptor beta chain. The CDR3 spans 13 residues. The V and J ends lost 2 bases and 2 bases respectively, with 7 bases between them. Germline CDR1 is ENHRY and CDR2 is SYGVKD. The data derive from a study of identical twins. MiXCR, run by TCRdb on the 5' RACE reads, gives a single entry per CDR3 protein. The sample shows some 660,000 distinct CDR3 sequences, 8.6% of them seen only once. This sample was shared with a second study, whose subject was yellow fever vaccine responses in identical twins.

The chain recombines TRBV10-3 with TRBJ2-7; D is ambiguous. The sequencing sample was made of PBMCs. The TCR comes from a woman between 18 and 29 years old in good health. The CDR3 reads CAISEDRTYEQYF. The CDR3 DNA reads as TGTGCCATCAGTGAGGACCGGACCTACGAGCAGTACTTC.